The TCR beta chain described here comes from a study of beta chain features in type 1 diabetes. Study summary: Researchers looked at over 100,000,000 sorted cells across all samples.

cDNA synthesis used the whole RNA isolate, giving expressed TCRB sequences. Measured with immunoSEQ multiplex PCR; TCRdb has only the in-frame clones, and not every one. The sample yields hundreds of thousands of clones, 11% seen once. V shed 4 bases and J shed 4 bases, with 7 bases lying between them. This CDR3 contains 12 residues. Germline V gene sequence: CDR1 SEHNR, CDR2 FQNEAQ (reference sequence). Findings and limits, study-wide: Across all four CD4+ subsets, people with type 1 diabetes showed modestly shorter TCRB CDR3s.

Averaging around 120 mL, one heparinised blood draw came from each individual donor. Post-sort purity exceeded 95% for all sorted populations. This clone was counted between two and nine times. What it recognizes is unknown. V gene TRBV7-9 combines with J gene TRBJ1-2, with D uncertain. The material sequenced was naive CD4+ T cells from blood. The sequence was collected from a man aged 25 to 40 with type 1 diabetes. CDR3: CASSSYSYGYTF. CDR3 DNA sequence: TGTGCCAGCAGCTCGTACAGCTATGGCTACACCTTC.